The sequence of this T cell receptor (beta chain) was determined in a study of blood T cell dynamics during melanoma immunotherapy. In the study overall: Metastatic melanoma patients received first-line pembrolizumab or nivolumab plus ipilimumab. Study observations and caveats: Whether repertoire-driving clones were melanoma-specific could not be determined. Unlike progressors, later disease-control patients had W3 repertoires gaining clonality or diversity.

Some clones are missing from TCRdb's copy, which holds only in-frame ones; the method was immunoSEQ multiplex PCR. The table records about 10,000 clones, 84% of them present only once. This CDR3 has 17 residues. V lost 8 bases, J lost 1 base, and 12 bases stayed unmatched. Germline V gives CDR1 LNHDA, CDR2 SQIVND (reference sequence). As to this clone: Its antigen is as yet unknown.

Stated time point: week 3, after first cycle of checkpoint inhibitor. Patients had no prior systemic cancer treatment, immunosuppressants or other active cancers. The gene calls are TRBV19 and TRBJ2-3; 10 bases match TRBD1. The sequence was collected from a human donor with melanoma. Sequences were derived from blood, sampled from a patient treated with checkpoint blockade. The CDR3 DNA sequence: TGTGCCAGTTCCCAATTTCCCGGGACAGGGGGCACAGATACGCAGTATTTT. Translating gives CASSQFPGTGGTDTQYF. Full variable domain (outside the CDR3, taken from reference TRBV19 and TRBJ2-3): DGGITQSPKYLFRKEGQNVTLSCEQNLNHDAMYWYRQDPGQGLRLIYYSQIVNDFQKGDIAEGYSVSREKKESFPLTVTSAQKNPTAFYLCASSQFPGTGGTDTQYFGPGTRLTVL.